This entry lists 5 T cell receptor beta chains sequenced from one sample in a study of blood T cell repertoires in COVID-19. The assay was immunoSEQ multiplex PCR, and TCRdb's table has in-frame clones only and misses some. The sample has roughly 87,000 clones, over 70% seen once; the top ten hold roughly 4.2%. The sample comprised peripheral blood. The origin of the receptors is a woman aged 45-60 years with acute or convalescent COVID-19.

V usage is TRBV2 and J usage is TRBJ1-2, with D maybe TRBD1 (6 bases). The CDR3 consists of 14 residues. Trimming pared 7 bases from V and 1 base from J, leaving 13 bases between. Germline loops: CDR1 SNHLY, CDR2 FYNNEI. DNA for the CDR3: TGTGCCAGCAATGGGCAGGGGATTAACTATGGCTACACCTTC. Its protein is CASNGQGINYGYTF.

As to this clone: One end of the junction is discordant with germline, which a read error may explain. The chain is built from TRBV7-2 and TRBJ1-3, with 8 bases aligning to TRBD1. CDR1 SGHTA and CDR2 FQGNSA come from the germline V gene. This CDR3 comprises 14 residues. The CDR3 loop is CASSFGQGGSTIYF. As DNA, the CDR3 is TGTGCCAGCAGCTTCGGACAGGGCGGAAGCACCATATATTTT.

The J gene is TRBJ2-7, the V gene TRBV7-9; weak D call: TRBD2 (6 bases). CDR3 length: 14 residues. V was pared by 3 bases and J by 6 bases, with 15 bases between. CDR1 and CDR2 from the germline V gene are SEHNR and FQNEAQ (reference sequence). The DNA for the CDR3 is TGTGCCAGCAGCTTCGCGGGACTTTCATCCGAGCAGTACTTC. This sequence encodes CASSFAGLSSEQYF.

V usage is TRBV28 and J usage is TRBJ1-1; TRBD1 is a possible D gene (5 bases). Germline CDR1 MDHEN, CDR2 SYDVKM. The V end was cut by 5 bases, the J end by 2 bases, with 15 bases between. The CDR3 runs to 15 residues. The CDR3 DNA reads TGTGCCAGCAGTCTACTCCGGACACAAAACACTGAAGCTTTCTTT. As protein: CASSLLRTQNTEAFF.

CDR3 residues: CASRPPKLAVTDTQYF. The CDR3 bases are TGTGCCAGCAGACCCCCGAAACTAGCGGTCACAGATACGCAGTATTTT. The chain uses TRBV7-9 and TRBJ2-3; TRBD2 matches at 8 bases. V trimming: 6 bases; J trimming: 2 bases; junction bases outside the gene matches: 10. The CDR3 covers 16 residues. Germline values: CDR1 SEHNR, CDR2 FQNEAQ (reference sequence).